The source of this T cell receptor beta chain is a study of blood T cell repertoires in COVID-19. Overall study: Collection of acute and convalescent COVID-19 samples took place in the United States, Italy and Spain.

Trimming took 1 base from V and 6 from J; bases not matched to a gene: 9. There are 15 residues in the CDR3. The germline gives CDR1 LNHNV, CDR2 YYDKDF (reference sequence). TCRdb keeps only in-frame clones here, not all; method: immunoSEQ multiplex PCR. This table has around 200,000 clones, around 81% appearing once. The chain joins TRBV15 to TRBJ2-7, with 7 bases that match TRBD1. Sample: PBMCs or T cells enriched from blood (not recorded which). This receptor was identified in a woman aged 40 to 50 with acute COVID-19. The CDR3 loop is CATSRVPGQFREQYF. CDR3 coding DNA: TGTGCCACCAGCAGAGTGCCGGGACAGTTCCGCGAGCAGTACTTC.